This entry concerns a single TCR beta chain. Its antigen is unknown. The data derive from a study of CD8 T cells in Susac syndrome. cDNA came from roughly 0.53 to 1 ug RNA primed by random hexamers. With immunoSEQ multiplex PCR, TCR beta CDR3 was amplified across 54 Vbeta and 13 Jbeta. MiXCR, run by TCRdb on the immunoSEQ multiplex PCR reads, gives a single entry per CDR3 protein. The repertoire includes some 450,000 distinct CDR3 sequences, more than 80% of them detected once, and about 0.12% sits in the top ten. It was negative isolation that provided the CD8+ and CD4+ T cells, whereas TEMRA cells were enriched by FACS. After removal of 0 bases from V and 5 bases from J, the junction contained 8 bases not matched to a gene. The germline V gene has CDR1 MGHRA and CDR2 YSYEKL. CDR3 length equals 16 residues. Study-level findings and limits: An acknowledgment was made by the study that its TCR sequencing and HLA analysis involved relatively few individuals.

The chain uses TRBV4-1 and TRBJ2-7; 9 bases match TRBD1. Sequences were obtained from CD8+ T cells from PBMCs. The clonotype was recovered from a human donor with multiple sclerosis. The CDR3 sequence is CASSQEPTGGEDEQYF. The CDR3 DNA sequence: TGCGCCAGCAGCCAAGAACCAACAGGGGGCGAGGACGAGCAGTACTTC.